This entry describes one T cell receptor beta chain. This specimen belongs to a study of blood T cell repertoires in COVID-19. Study summary: Donors in the United States, Italy and Spain gave samples during acute or convalescent COVID-19. Sources were T cells, B-cell-depleted T cells, or PBMCs; the material itself was cDNA or gDNA.

Trimming shortened V by 6 bases and J by 0 bases, and 12 bases separated the two germline ends. Germline V gene lookup returns CDR1 SQVTM and CDR2 ANQGSEA. There are 13 residues in the CDR3. Authors' methods: Estimation of nucleated cell counts relied on the amplification of reference gene primers. TCRdb's copy holds only in-frame clones and misses some; the assay was immunoSEQ multiplex PCR. V and J calls and clone size are as listed in that table; D and trimming were resolved from the DNA. The table includes approximately 230,000 clones, about 85% detected once. Sequencing input: peripheral blood. V and J are TRBV29-1 and TRBJ2-7, with a weak D call TRBD2 (5 bases). This sequence originates from a man aged 18 to 29 with active or convalescent COVID-19. CDR3 protein: CSVPSGSSYEQYF. The CDR3 region has the DNA TGCAGCGTGCCCAGCGGTAGCTCCTACGAGCAGTACTTC.